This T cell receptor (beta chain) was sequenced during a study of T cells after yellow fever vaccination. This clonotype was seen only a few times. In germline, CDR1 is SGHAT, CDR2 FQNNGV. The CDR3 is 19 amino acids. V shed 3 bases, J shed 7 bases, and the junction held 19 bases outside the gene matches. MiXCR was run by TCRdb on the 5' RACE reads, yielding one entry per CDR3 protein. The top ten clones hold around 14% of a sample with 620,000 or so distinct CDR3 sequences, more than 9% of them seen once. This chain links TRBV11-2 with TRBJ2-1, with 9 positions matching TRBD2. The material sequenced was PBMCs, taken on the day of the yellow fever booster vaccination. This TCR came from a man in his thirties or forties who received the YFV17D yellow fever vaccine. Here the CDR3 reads CASSFRTQLAGARGNEQFF. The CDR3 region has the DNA TGTGCCAGCAGCTTCCGAACCCAATTAGCGGGAGCGAGGGGGAATGAGCAGTTCTTC.